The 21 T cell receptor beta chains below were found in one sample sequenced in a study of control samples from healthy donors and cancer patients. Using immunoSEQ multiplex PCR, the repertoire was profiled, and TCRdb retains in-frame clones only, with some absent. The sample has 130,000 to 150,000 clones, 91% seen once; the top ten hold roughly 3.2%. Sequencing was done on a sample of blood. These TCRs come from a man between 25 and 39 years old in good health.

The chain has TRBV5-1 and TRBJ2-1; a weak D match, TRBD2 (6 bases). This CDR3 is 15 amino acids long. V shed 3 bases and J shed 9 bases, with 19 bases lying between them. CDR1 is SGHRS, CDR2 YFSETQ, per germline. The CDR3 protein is CASSWGTQGRLEQFF. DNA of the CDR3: TGCGCCAGCAGCTGGGGGACCCAAGGGAGGCTTGAGCAGTTCTTC.

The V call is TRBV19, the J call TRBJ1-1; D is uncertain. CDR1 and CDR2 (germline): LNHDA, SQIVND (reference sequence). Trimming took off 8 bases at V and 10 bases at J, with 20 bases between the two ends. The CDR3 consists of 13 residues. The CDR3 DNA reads TGTGCCAGTGGAGTTCGCTTCGGCGATGGAGCTTTCTTT. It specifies CASGVRFGDGAFF.

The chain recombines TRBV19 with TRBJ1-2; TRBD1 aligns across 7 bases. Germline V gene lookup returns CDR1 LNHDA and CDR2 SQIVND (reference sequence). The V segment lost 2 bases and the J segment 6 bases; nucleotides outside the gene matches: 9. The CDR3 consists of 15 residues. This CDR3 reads CASSITRTGEHGYTF. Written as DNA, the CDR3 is TGTGCCAGTAGTATAACAAGAACAGGGGAGCATGGCTACACCTTC.

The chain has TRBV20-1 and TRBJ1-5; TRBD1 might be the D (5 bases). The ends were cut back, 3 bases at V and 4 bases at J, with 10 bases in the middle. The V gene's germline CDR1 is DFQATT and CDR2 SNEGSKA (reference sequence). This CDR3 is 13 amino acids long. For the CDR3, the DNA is TGCAGTGCTAGTCTCGGGGGGAATCAGCCCCAGCATTTT. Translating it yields CSASLGGNQPQHF.

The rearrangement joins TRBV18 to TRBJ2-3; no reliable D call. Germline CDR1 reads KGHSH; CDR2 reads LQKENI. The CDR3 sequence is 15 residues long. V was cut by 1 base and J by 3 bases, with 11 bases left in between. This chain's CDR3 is CASSPQGLGTDTQYF. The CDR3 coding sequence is TGTGCCAGCTCACCACAGGGTTTAGGGACAGATACGCAGTATTTT.

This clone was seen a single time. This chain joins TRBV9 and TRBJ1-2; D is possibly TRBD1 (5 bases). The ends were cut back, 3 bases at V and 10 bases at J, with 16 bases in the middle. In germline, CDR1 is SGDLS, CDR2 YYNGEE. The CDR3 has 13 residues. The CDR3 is CASSARDGGVYTF. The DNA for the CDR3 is TGTGCCAGCAGCGCCCGGGACGGAGGAGTCTACACCTTC.

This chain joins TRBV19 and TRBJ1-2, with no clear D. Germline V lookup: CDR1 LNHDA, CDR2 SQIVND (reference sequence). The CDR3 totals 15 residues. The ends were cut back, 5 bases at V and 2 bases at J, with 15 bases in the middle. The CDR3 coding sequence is TGTGCCAGTAGTTACACCTGGGAAGGAAACTATGGCTACACCTTC. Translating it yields CASSYTWEGNYGYTF.

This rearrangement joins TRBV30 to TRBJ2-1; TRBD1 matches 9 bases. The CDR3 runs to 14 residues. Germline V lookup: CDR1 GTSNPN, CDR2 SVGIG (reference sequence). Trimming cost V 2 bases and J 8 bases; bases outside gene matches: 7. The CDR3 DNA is TGTGCCTGGAGTCCTGGGACAGGGCGGGATGAGCAGTTCTTC. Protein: CAWSPGTGRDEQFF.

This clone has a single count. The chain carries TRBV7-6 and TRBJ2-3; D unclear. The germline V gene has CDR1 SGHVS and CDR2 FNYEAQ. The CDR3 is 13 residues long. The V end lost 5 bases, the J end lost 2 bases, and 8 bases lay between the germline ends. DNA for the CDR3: TGTGCCAGCAGCATAAGCCCCACAGATACGCAGTATTTT. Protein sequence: CASSISPTDTQYF.

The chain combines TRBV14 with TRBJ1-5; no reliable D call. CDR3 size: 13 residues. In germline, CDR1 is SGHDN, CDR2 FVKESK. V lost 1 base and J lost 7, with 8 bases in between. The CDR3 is CASSQGLRQPQHF. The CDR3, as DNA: TGTGCCAGCAGCCAAGGGTTAAGGCAGCCCCAGCATTTT.

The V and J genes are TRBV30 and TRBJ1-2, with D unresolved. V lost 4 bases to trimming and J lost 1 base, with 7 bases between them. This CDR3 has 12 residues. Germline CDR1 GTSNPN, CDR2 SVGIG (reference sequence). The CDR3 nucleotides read TGTGCCTGGACGGACTTTAACTATGGCTACACCTTC. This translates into CAWTDFNYGYTF.

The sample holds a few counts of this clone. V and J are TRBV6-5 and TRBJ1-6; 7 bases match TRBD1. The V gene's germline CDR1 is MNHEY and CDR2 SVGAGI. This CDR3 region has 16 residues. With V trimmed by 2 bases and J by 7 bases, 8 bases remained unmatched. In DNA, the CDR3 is TGTGCCAGCAGTTACCCTCGGACAGGACAAAATTCACCCCTCCACTTT. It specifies CASSYPRTGQNSPLHF.

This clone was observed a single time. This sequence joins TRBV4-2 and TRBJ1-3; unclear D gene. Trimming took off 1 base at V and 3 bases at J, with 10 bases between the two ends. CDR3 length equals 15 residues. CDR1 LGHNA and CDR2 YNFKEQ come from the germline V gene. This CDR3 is CASSQGAQVGNTIYF. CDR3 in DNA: TGTGCCAGCAGCCAAGGGGCGCAGGTTGGAAACACCATATATTTT.

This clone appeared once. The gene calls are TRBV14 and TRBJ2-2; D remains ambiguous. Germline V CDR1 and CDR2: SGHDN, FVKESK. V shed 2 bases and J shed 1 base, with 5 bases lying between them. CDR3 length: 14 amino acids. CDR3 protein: CASSQLQNTGELFF. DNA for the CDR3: TGTGCCAGCAGCCAACTACAGAACACCGGGGAGCTGTTTTTT.

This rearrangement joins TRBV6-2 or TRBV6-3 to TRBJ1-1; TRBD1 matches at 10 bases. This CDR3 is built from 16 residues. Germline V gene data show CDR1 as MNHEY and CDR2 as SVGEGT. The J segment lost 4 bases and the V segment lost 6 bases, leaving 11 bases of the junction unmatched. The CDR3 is CASSPRTGGLSTEAFF. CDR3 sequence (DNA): TGTGCCAGCAGCCCTAGGACAGGGGGTTTGAGCACTGAAGCTTTCTTT.

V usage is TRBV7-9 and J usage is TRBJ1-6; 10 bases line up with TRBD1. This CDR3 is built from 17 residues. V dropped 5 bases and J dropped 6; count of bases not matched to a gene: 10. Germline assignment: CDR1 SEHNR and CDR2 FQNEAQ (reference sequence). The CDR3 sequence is CASSPRTGGGTNSPLHF. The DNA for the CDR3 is TGTGCCAGCAGCCCCAGGACAGGGGGGGGTACTAATTCACCCCTCCACTTT.

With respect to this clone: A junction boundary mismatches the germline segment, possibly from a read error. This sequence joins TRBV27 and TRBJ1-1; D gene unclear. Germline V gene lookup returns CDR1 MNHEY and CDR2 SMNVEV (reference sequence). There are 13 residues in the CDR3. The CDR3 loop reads CASSLSRYTEAFF. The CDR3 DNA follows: TGTGCCAGCAGTTTATCCAGATACACCGAAGCTTTCTTT.

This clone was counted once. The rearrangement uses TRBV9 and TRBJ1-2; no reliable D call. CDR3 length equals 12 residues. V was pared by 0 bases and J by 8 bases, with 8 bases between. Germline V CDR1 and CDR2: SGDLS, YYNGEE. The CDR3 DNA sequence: TGTGCCAGCAGCGTAGCCGGGCACGGCTACACCTTC. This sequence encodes CASSVAGHGYTF.

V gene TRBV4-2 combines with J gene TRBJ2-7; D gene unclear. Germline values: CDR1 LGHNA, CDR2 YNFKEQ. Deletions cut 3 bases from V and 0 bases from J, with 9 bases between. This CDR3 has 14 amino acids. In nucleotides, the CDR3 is TGTGCCAGCAGCCAGTCGTCGAGCTCCTACGAGCAGTACTTC. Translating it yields CASSQSSSSYEQYF.

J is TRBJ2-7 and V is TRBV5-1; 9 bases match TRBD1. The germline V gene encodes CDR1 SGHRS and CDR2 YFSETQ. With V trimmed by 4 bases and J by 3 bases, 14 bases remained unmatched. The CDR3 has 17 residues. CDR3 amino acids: CASSPPPGTGNLYEQYF. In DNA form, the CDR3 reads TGCGCCAGCAGCCCACCCCCAGGGACAGGGAATCTCTACGAGCAGTACTTC.

The chain's CDR3 is CASSSGGAGDTQYF. CDR3 in DNA: TGTGCCAGTTCTAGCGGGGGGGCCGGAGATACGCAGTATTTT. V and J are TRBV19 and TRBJ2-3, with 12 bases that match TRBD2. V lost 8 bases to trimming and J lost 5 bases; unmatched junction nucleotides: 5. The germline gives CDR1 LNHDA, CDR2 SQIVND (reference sequence). The CDR3 runs to 14 residues. The entire variable domain, with the rest obtained from reference TRBV19 and TRBJ2-3, is as follows: DGGITQSPKYLFRKEGQNVTLSCEQNLNHDAMYWYRQDPGQGLRLIYYSQIVNDFQKGDIAEGYSVSREKKESFPLTVTSAQKNPTAFYLCASSSGGAGDTQYFGPGTRLTVL.